A selection of T cell receptor beta chains follows, all from one sample in a study of cytomegalovirus exposure and HLA in healthy donors. Sequencing was performed with immunoSEQ multiplex PCR; in TCRdb, only in-frame clones are kept and a portion is missing. This table holds about 120,000 clones, approximately 81% found once. Material for sequencing was PBMCs. These receptors were obtained from a man aged 18-30 years in good health and CMV-seropositive. Both conserved end residues are part of each CDR3. The D gene is left open where the match is weak. Size tells how often a clone was seen (once, few, many) or the class of an expanded clone, and some rows leave it out.

clone_size	d_call	v_call	j_call	cdr3_aa	cdr3_nt
-	-	TRBV7-2	TRBJ2-7	CASSPRRRTYEQYF	TGTGCCAGCAGCCCCAGGAGGCGGACCTACGAGCAGTACTTC
-	TRBD1	TRBV15	TRBJ2-2	CATSRGSGQGLLNTGELFF	TGTGCCACCAGCAGAGGGTCGGGACAGGGTTTGTTGAACACCGGGGAGCTGTTTTTT
-	-	TRBV5-1	TRBJ1-6	CASSLGRDNSPLHF	TGCGCCAGCAGCTTGGGCAGGGATAATTCACCCCTCCACTTT
-	-	TRBV9	TRBJ2-5	CASSAPGRTGETQYF	TGTGCCAGCAGCGCACCAGGGAGGACAGGAGAGACCCAGTACTTC
few	TRBD2	TRBV25-1	TRBJ2-1	CASSPGGLAGDEQFF	TGTGCCAGCAGCCCGGGGGGACTAGCGGGAGATGAGCAGTTCTTC
-	TRBD1	TRBV4-3	TRBJ2-1	CASSQLTSTQGVQNEQFF	TGCGCCAGCAGCCAACTAACATCAACACAGGGGGTCCAGAATGAGCAGTTCTTC
few	-	TRBV4-3	TRBJ1-2	CASSQDTRGDYGYTF	TGCGCCAGCAGCCAAGATACCCGGGGAGACTATGGCTACACCTTC
-	-	TRBV27	TRBJ1-4	CASSKRGEGEKLFF	TGTGCCAGCAGTAAACGGGGGGAGGGTGAAAAACTGTTTTTT
-	-	TRBV11-3	TRBJ1-3	CASSLTPISGNTIYF	TGTGCCAGCAGCTTGACACCAATCTCTGGAAACACCATATATTTT
once	-	TRBV6-5	TRBJ1-6	CASRTYSLPLHF	TGTGCCAGCAGGACATACTCCTTACCCCTCCACTTT
-	-	TRBV7-6	TRBJ2-3	CASSLSRAPDTQYF	TGTGCCAGCAGCTTGTCCAGGGCTCCAGATACGCAGTATTTT
-	-	TRBV6-6	TRBJ2-5	CASRSADSETQYF	TGTGCCAGCAGATCCGCGGATTCAGAGACCCAGTACTTC
-	-	TRBV9	TRBJ2-6	CASSVAAPGPGANVLTF	TGTGCCAGCAGCGTAGCTGCCCCTGGCCCTGGGGCCAACGTCCTGACTTTC
-	-	TRBV25-1	TRBJ2-3	CASSARDTDTQYF	TGTGCCAGCAGCGCTCGGGACACAGATACGCAGTATTTT
-	TRBD2	TRBV5-6	TRBJ2-3	CASSLLAGSDTQYF	TGTGCCAGCAGCTTGCTAGCGGGGTCAGATACGCAGTATTTT
-	TRBD1	TRBV4-3	TRBJ1-2	CASSQERGRVNRYTF	TGCGCCAGCAGCCAAGAGAGGGGGCGGGTAAACCGCTACACCTTC
once	TRBD1	TRBV6-1	TRBJ1-1	CASRWTGLPEAFF	TGTGCCAGCAGGTGGACAGGGCTTCCTGAAGCTTTCTTT
-	-	TRBV19	TRBJ1-5	CASSIGHSNQPQHF	TGTGCCAGTAGTATCGGTCACAGCAATCAGCCCCAGCATTTT
-	TRBD1	TRBV2	TRBJ2-5	CASSVTRGIGETQYF	TGTGCCAGCAGTGTAACCAGGGGGATCGGAGAGACCCAGTACTTC
-	-	TRBV2	TRBJ2-7	CASGEHPSRHEQYF	TGTGCCAGCGGAGAACACCCCAGTCGCCACGAGCAGTACTTC
-	TRBD2	TRBV6-5	TRBJ2-3	CASKTSANTDTQYF	TGTGCCAGCAAGACTAGCGCCAACACAGATACGCAGTATTTT
few	-	TRBV5-4	TRBJ1-1	CASSEGQGENTEAFF	TGTGCCAGCAGCGAGGGACAAGGAGAGAACACTGAAGCTTTCTTT
few	-	TRBV5-6	TRBJ2-6	CASSSDSSGANVLTF	TGTGCCAGCAGCTCTGACAGCTCTGGGGCCAACGTCCTGACTTTC
few	TRBD2	TRBV4-1	TRBJ2-1	CASSQEISGLYNEQFF	TGCGCCAGCAGCCAAGAGATTAGCGGGCTCTACAATGAGCAGTTCTTC
-	-	TRBV6-5	TRBJ1-3	CASSPDRAGNTIYF	TGTGCCAGCAGTCCGGACAGAGCCGGAAACACCATATATTTT
-	TRBD1	TRBV5-1	TRBJ2-7	CASSLVLVQGASYSYEQYF	TGCGCCAGCAGCTTGGTTTTGGTCCAGGGGGCCAGCTACTCCTACGAGCAGTACTTC
-	-	TRBV19	TRBJ1-5	CASSPRRGLAPQHF	TGTGCCAGCAGCCCTAGAAGGGGTCTGGCGCCCCAGCATTTT
-	TRBD1	TRBV5-6	TRBJ2-7	CASSLARGQIIYEQYF	TGTGCCAGCAGCTTGGCCAGGGGGCAGATTATCTACGAGCAGTACTTC
-	-	TRBV5-1	TRBJ2-3	CASSLAVAVPDTQYF	TGCGCCAGCAGCTTGGCCGTGGCAGTCCCAGATACGCAGTATTTT
-	TRBD1	TRBV19	TRBJ1-2	CASKLGQGLGYTF	TGTGCCAGTAAACTGGGACAGGGGCTTGGCTACACCTTC
once	TRBD1	TRBV6-5	TRBJ1-1	CASSYSETGGTEAFF	TGTGCCAGCAGTTACTCGGAAACAGGGGGCACTGAAGCTTTCTTT
-	-	TRBV5-6	TRBJ2-3	CASSPFTDTQYF	TGTGCCAGCAGCCCCTTCACAGATACGCAGTATTTT
-	-	TRBV30	TRBJ1-1	CAWSDTISTEAFF	TGTGCCTGGAGCGATACCATTAGCACTGAAGCTTTCTTT
-	TRBD1	TRBV11-3	TRBJ1-1	CASSQEDRGEAFF	TGTGCCAGCAGCCAAGAGGACAGGGGCGAAGCTTTCTTT
-	TRBD1	TRBV7-8	TRBJ2-7	CASSSGTGGSYEQYF	TGTGCCAGCAGCTCAGGGACAGGGGGTTCCTACGAGCAGTACTTC
-	TRBD2	TRBV11-3	TRBJ2-3	CASSLGGSGTDTQYF	TGTGCCAGCAGCTTGGGCGGGAGTGGCACAGATACGCAGTATTTT
-	-	TRBV19	TRBJ1-2	CASSEGGYTF	TGTGCCAGTAGTGAGGGAGGCTACACCTTC
-	TRBD2	TRBV19	TRBJ2-7	CASSMGLAAPREQYF	TGTGCCAGTAGTATGGGACTAGCTGCACCTCGGGAGCAGTACTTC
-	-	TRBV6-1	TRBJ1-1	CASSEYGSGGIMNTEAFF	TGTGCCAGCAGTGAATATGGTTCTGGGGGGATCATGAACACTGAAGCTTTCTTT
-	-	TRBV19	TRBJ1-5	CASKREDQPQHF	TGTGCCAGTAAAAGAGAGGATCAGCCCCAGCATTTT